Presented here are 24 T cell receptor beta chains from one specimen sequenced in a study of graft-versus-host responses after intestinal transplantation (dated by TCRdb to 2020 to 2023). The library was made by the immunoSEQ multiplex PCR assay. Entries here come from immuneACCESS through TCRdb and include only in-frame sequences with V and J called. Some clones fail to appear in such tables; in the studies checked, an unresolved V gene covers under half of the shortfall, and the cause of the remainder is unknown. The sample has roughly 46,000 clones on record, approximately 95% of them singletons. Around 6.1% of the sample comes from the top ten. The sequencing used PBMCs, collected 750 to 800 days after a first intestinal transplant, on the day of a second. The receptors were sampled from a human patient who received an intestinal transplant, so some T cells may come from the graft donor.

This clone was detected only once. The chain uses TRBV28 and TRBJ2-1; unclear D gene. Trimming cost V 5 bases and J 4 bases, with 3 bases left between them. This CDR3 spans 11 amino acids. The germline CDR1 and CDR2 sequences are MDHEN and SYDVKM. CDR3 nucleotide sequence: TGTGCCAGCAGTCGATACAATGAGCAGTTCTTC. Translating it yields CASSRYNEQFF.

In this sample, this clone turned up once. The chain carries TRBV14 and TRBJ1-1, with D unresolved. The germline V gene has CDR1 SGHDN and CDR2 FVKESK. V dropped 3 bases and J dropped 4 bases, with 12 bases sitting between them. The CDR3 is 14 residues long. CDR3 DNA sequence: TGTGCCAGCAGCCACTTTCTGGATCGCACTGAAGCTTTCTTT. It translates to CASSHFLDRTEAFF.

The rearrangement links TRBV2 to TRBJ2-1; D could derive from TRBD1 or TRBD2 (5 bases each). CDR3 length: 13 amino acids. Germline assignment: CDR1 SNHLY and CDR2 FYNNEI. V lost 6 bases, J lost 8 bases, and 14 bases lay in between. For the CDR3, the DNA is TGTGCCAGCAGCCGGGGCCCCGCCGATGAGCAGTTCTTC. This gives the protein CASSRGPADEQFF. The whole variable domain, remainder taken from reference TRBV2 and TRBJ2-1, is EPEVTQTPSHQVTQMGQEVILRCVPISNHLYFYWYRQILGQKVEFLVSFYNNEISEKSEIFDDQFSVERPDGSNFTLKIRSTKLEDSAMYFCASSRGPADEQFFGPGTRLTVL.

This chain links TRBV9 with TRBJ2-4; 8 nucleotides line up with TRBD1. The germline V gene encodes CDR1 SGDLS and CDR2 YYNGEE. Trimming at V came to 4 bases and at J to 4 bases, leaving 4 bases not matched to a gene. The CDR3 consists of 14 residues. This CDR3 reads CASSPRQGKNIQYF. The CDR3 DNA sequence: TGTGCCAGCAGCCCCCGACAGGGGAAAAACATTCAGTACTTC.

This chain joins TRBV6-5 and TRBJ1-1; D unresolved. With 0 bases removed from V and 7 bases from J, the gap between germline ends came to 9 bases. This CDR3 contains 13 residues. Germline V gene sequence: CDR1 MNHEY, CDR2 SVGAGI. CDR3 coding DNA: TGTGCCAGCAGTTACTCGACGGGTTATGAAGCTTTCTTT. Its protein product is CASSYSTGYEAFF.

This clone was detected only once. This rearrangement joins TRBV2 to TRBJ2-5; D may be TRBD2 (6 bases). Trimming cost V 5 bases and J 5 bases, with 15 bases left between them. The V gene's germline CDR1 is SNHLY and CDR2 FYNNEI. The CDR3 extends over 14 amino acids. CDR3 in amino acids: CASSTGTRGETQYF. CDR3 DNA: TGTGCCAGCAGTACCGGGACCCGGGGGGAGACCCAGTACTTC.

The DNA of the CDR3 is TGTGCCATCAGTGGGGGACAGGGAGTGTACTTC. It specifies CAISGGQGVYF. This sequence joins TRBV10-3 and TRBJ2-7, with TRBD1 matching 9 bases. The V gene end was trimmed by 4 bases and the J gene end by 12 bases; junction bases not matched to a gene: 4. The germline V gene encodes CDR1 ENHRY and CDR2 SYGVKD. The CDR3 runs 11 residues.

The J gene is TRBJ2-3, the V gene TRBV5-1; D unresolved. CDR1 is SGHRS, CDR2 YFSETQ, per germline. Deletions cut 4 bases from V and 2 bases from J, with 14 bases between. The CDR3 is made up of 15 amino acids. The CDR3: CASSPGPNPTDTQYF. The CDR3 nucleotides are TGCGCCAGCAGCCCGGGCCCCAACCCCACAGATACGCAGTATTTT.

CDR3 residues: CASSPQVTQYF. The CDR3 nucleotides are TGTGCCAGCAGTCCTCAGGTGACCCAGTACTTC. The chain has TRBV6-1 and TRBJ2-5; D is undetermined. CDR1 and CDR2 (germline): MNHNS, SASEGT. V gave up 5 bases and J gave up 7 bases, with 8 bases separating them. This CDR3 spans 11 amino acids.

As concerns this clone: One junction end does not reproduce the germline sequence, and a read error may be involved. The V call is TRBV7-9, the J call TRBJ2-2; D might be TRBD2 (5 bases). Germline CDR1 reads SEHNR; CDR2 reads FQNEAQ (reference sequence). The length of the CDR3 is 14 residues. CDR3: CASSLSWSFGELVF. In DNA form, the CDR3 reads TGTGCCAGCAGCTTATCCTGGAGTTTCGGGGAGCTGGTTTTT.

This chain joins TRBV14 and TRBJ2-7, with 7 bases fitting TRBD1. With 8 bases clipped from V and 4 bases from J, the junction kept 11 bases outside the gene matches. The CDR3 is 14 residues long. CDR1 is SGHDN and CDR2 is FVKESK in the germline V gene. The DNA for the CDR3 is TGTGCCAGCGGGACAGCCTCTTCGAAATACGAGCAGTACTTC. Protein: CASGTASSKYEQYF.

The rearrangement uses TRBV7-9 and TRBJ2-3, with 8 bases aligning to TRBD1. The CDR3 length is 15 residues. J lost 0 bases, V lost 5 bases, and 4 bases had no gene match. The V gene's germline CDR1 is SEHNR and CDR2 FQNEAQ (reference sequence). Written as DNA, the CDR3 is TGTGCCAGCAGCCAGGGACAGGTTAGCACAGATACGCAGTATTTT. This translates into CASSQGQVSTDTQYF.

This clone appeared once. The V gene is TRBV2, the J gene TRBJ2-2, with a weak D call TRBD1 (6 bases). Germline V CDR1 and CDR2: SNHLY, FYNNEI. Trimming shortened V by 8 bases and J by 4 bases, and 11 bases separated the two germline ends. The CDR3 totals 13 residues. The CDR3, as DNA: TGTGCCAGCGGGCTACAGGGCACCGGGGAGCTGTTTTTT. Protein: CASGLQGTGELFF. The variable domain in full, completed from reference TRBV2 and TRBJ2-2, reads EPEVTQTPSHQVTQMGQEVILRCVPISNHLYFYWYRQILGQKVEFLVSFYNNEISEKSEIFDDQFSVERPDGSNFTLKIRSTKLEDSAMYFCASGLQGTGELFFGEGSRLTVL.

The chain employs TRBV7-9 and TRBJ2-7; 9 bases map to TRBD1. V dropped 5 bases and J dropped 6; count of bases not matched to a gene: 11. CDR1 is SEHNR and CDR2 is FQNEAQ in the germline V gene (reference sequence). This CDR3 has 15 amino acids. The CDR3 protein is CASSPKGQGIVEQYF. In DNA, the CDR3 is TGTGCCAGCAGCCCTAAAGGACAGGGGATCGTCGAGCAGTACTTC.

On this clone itself: Other DNA sequences in the sample encode the same CDR3. The genes are TRBV6-5 and TRBJ2-7; possibly TRBD2 for D (5 bases). V was cut by 0 bases and J by 5 bases, with 14 bases left in between. The CDR3 is 15 amino acids. Germline values: CDR1 MNHEY, CDR2 SVGAGI. CDR3 region: CASSYSGREEDEQYF. In DNA form, the CDR3 reads TGTGCCAGCAGTTACTCGGGCCGAGAGGAGGACGAGCAGTACTTC.

The CDR3 DNA reads as TGTGCCAGCAGCACCGGGACAGGGGTAGACTCACCCCTCCACTTT. Amino acids: CASSTGTGVDSPLHF. The chain uses TRBV11-2 and TRBJ1-6, with 10 positions matching TRBD1. The ends lost 5 bases at V and 10 bases at J; junction bases unmatched: 8. This CDR3 has 15 residues. CDR1 is SGHAT, CDR2 FQNNGV, per germline.

The chain has TRBV6-5 and TRBJ2-7; TRBD1 aligns across 10 bases. V lost 8 bases, J lost 2 bases, and 9 bases stayed unmatched. This CDR3 region has 15 residues. Germline CDR1 and CDR2: MNHEY and SVGAGI. CDR3 region: CASEATGGPAYEQYF. The CDR3 bases are TGTGCCAGCGAAGCGACAGGGGGCCCCGCCTACGAGCAGTACTTC.

This clone was seen a handful of times. J is TRBJ2-7 and V is TRBV10-1; the match to TRBD1 covers 7 bases. Germline CDR1 is WNHNN and CDR2 is SYGVQD (reference sequence). This CDR3 has 14 amino acids. The V and J ends lost 4 bases and 0 bases, in that order; junction bases with no gene match: 3. The CDR3 spells CASSGNRGSYEQYF. In nucleotides, the CDR3 is TGCGCCAGCAGTGGCAACAGGGGCTCCTACGAGCAGTACTTC.

The V call is TRBV15, the J call TRBJ2-1; 10 bases are a match to TRBD1. V shed 7 bases and J 5 bases; nucleotides not matched to a gene: 11. Germline V CDR1 and CDR2: LNHNV, YYDKDF (reference sequence). The CDR3 loop spans 16 amino acids. The DNA of the CDR3 is TGTGCCACCATCCGAGATTTGGGACAGGGGAACAATGAGCAGTTCTTC. This translates into CATIRDLGQGNNEQFF. Combining the CDR3 with reference TRBV15 and TRBJ2-1 gives the whole variable domain DAMVIQNPRYQVTQFGKPVTLSCSQTLNHNVMYWYQQKSSQAPKLLFHYYDKDFNNEADTPDNFQSRRPNTSFCFLDIRSPGLGDTAMYLCATIRDLGQGNNEQFFGPGTRLTVL.

In its sample, this clone was seen a few times. This chain joins TRBV5-1 and TRBJ2-7; TRBD1 aligns across 7 bases. The J segment lost 4 bases and the V segment lost 2 bases, leaving 3 bases of the junction unmatched. Germline CDR1 is SGHRS and CDR2 is YFSETQ. The CDR3 sequence is 13 residues long. CDR3 bases: TGCGCCAGCAGCTTAGCGACAGGGTACGAGCAGTACTTC. Its translation is CASSLATGYEQYF.

The chain links TRBV19 to TRBJ2-7; TRBD1 matches 8 bases. The CDR3 has 15 amino acids. V was pared by 5 bases and J by 3 bases, with 9 bases of the junction left unmatched. Germline loops: CDR1 LNHDA, CDR2 SQIVND (reference sequence). The CDR3 protein is CASSPGQGLSYEQYF. Here the CDR3 DNA reads TGTGCCAGTAGTCCAGGACAGGGCTTAAGCTACGAGCAGTACTTC.

This chain connects TRBV21-1 to TRBJ2-6; the table's D call, TRBD1, was not checked against the DNA. TRBV21-1 is a pseudogene locus. This CDR3 has 15 amino acids. The CDR3 loop is CATQLQDSGANVLTF. The DNA for the CDR3 is TGTGCCACCCAGTTACAGGACTCTGGGGCCAACGTCCTGACTTTC.

The chain recombines TRBV7-2 with TRBJ1-1; weak D call: TRBD1 (6 bases). The CDR3 contains 17 residues. Germline V gene lookup returns CDR1 SGHTA and CDR2 FQGNSA. Trimming took off 1 base at V and 1 base at J, with 16 bases between the two ends. CDR3 in DNA: TGTGCCAGCAGCTTAGGGCGGGGGGGCGTTAGGAACACTGAAGCTTTCTTT. Residues: CASSLGRGGVRNTEAFF.

The CDR3 reads CASSDRGGEEQFF. In nucleotides, the CDR3 is TGTGCCAGCAGTGATAGGGGCGGGGAAGAGCAGTTCTTC. The chain is built from TRBV6-1 and TRBJ2-1; D is possibly TRBD2 (6 bases). The CDR3 spans 13 residues. V was cut by 3 bases and J by 10 bases, with 13 bases left in between. Germline loops: CDR1 MNHNS, CDR2 SASEGT.